Listed below are T cell receptor beta chains from one sample, sequenced in a study of blood T cell repertoires in COVID-19. Assay used: immunoSEQ multiplex PCR; TCRdb lists only in-frame clones, some missing. The data show 250,000 or so clones, 70% to 85% seen once. Sequences were obtained from peripheral blood. These receptors all stem from a woman of 80 years or more with acute or convalescent COVID-19. Both conserved end residues are part of each CDR3. Fields, in order: CDR3 protein, J gene, V gene.

CDR3 protein: CASSSPGQGGYGYTF
J gene: TRBJ1-2
V gene: TRBV6-5

CDR3 protein: CAVSQHNTNEQYF
J gene: TRBJ2-7
V gene: TRBV6-5

CDR3 protein: CASRLARTGTSGGDLKTQYF
J gene: TRBJ2-5
V gene: TRBV12-2

CDR3 protein: CASSRQKLETQYF
J gene: TRBJ2-5
V gene: TRBV5-1

CDR3 protein: CASTESDRNTEAFF
J gene: TRBJ1-1
V gene: TRBV6-5

CDR3 protein: CASSIVRGRFNEQFF
J gene: TRBJ2-1
V gene: TRBV19

CDR3 protein: CASRSGQGSGANVLTF
J gene: TRBJ2-6
V gene: TRBV7-9

CDR3 protein: CASSEFLNTEAFF
J gene: TRBJ1-1
V gene: TRBV6-1

CDR3 protein: CASSYSRLSRAFF
J gene: TRBJ1-1
V gene: TRBV6-5

CDR3 protein: CASSRTGSAIYF
J gene: TRBJ1-3
V gene: TRBV7-2

CDR3 protein: CASSTNRVNTEAFF
J gene: TRBJ1-1
V gene: TRBV7-9

CDR3 protein: CASSYDMNTEAFF
J gene: TRBJ1-1
V gene: TRBV5-1

CDR3 protein: CASSFRQRAEAFF
J gene: TRBJ1-1
V gene: TRBV5-1

CDR3 protein: CASSDRGLPEKLFF
J gene: TRBJ1-4
V gene: TRBV2